These T cell receptor beta chains were read from a single sample in a study of T cell responses to AZD1222 COVID-19 vaccine. Profiling relied on immunoSEQ multiplex PCR, and the TCRdb table lists in-frame clones only, not all of them. This sample has tens of thousands of clones; about 91% occur once, and the top ten carry roughly 25%. Source: peripheral blood, taken 28 days after the second AZD1222 dose. The receptor set was obtained from an adult who received the AZD1222 COVID-19 vaccine. Both conserved end residues are part of each CDR3. The order of the fields is clone size, V gene, D gene, J gene, CDR3 protein, CDR3 DNA. The D gene is left open where the match is weak. For some rows the clone size is stated as once, few or many, or as a class when expanded; others skip it.

NA,TRBV7-3,TRBD1,TRBJ1-1,CATIRDRGQNTEAFF,TGTGCCACAATACGAGACAGGGGGCAGAACACTGAAGCTTTCTTT
NA,TRBV6-5,TRBD1,TRBJ2-7,CASSYLAGGASEQYF,TGTGCCAGCAGTTACTTGGCAGGGGGCGCGTCTGAGCAGTACTTC
NA,TRBV6-5,TRBD1,TRBJ1-6,CAFSGDRGSPLHF,TGTGCCTTTTCGGGGGACAGGGGTTCACCCCTCCACTTT
NA,TRBV29-1,NA,TRBJ2-5,CSARRGRETQYF,TGCAGCGCTCGCAGGGGTCGGGAGACCCAGTACTTC
NA,TRBV5-4,TRBD1,TRBJ2-7,CASSLGQGALPASYEQYF,TGTGCCAGCAGCTTGGGACAGGGGGCCCTACCTGCATCCTACGAGCAGTACTTC
NA,TRBV21-1,NA,TRBJ2-7,CASSEGGLSNEQYF,TGTGCCAGTTCCGAGGGGGGGTTGTCAAACGAGCAGTACTTC
NA,TRBV7-3,TRBD1,TRBJ1-4,CASSLIGDSNEKLFF,TGTGCCAGCAGCTTAATTGGGGACAGCAATGAAAAACTGTTTTTT
NA,TRBV25-1,NA,TRBJ1-4,CASSERTDGNRGLFF,TGTGCCAGCAGTGAAAGGACGGATGGGAATAGAGGACTGTTTTTT
NA,TRBV3-1/TRBV3-2,TRBD2,TRBJ2-7,CASRSSGGTSYEQYF,TGTGCCAGCAGAAGTAGCGGGGGGACCTCCTACGAGCAGTACTTC
few,TRBV5-1,TRBD1,TRBJ1-2,CASSLPGQGAIYGYTF,TGCGCCAGCAGCCTGCCCGGACAGGGGGCGATATATGGCTACACCTTC
NA,TRBV6-5,TRBD1,TRBJ1-3,CASSPGTGSGNTIYF,TGTGCCAGCAGCCCGGGGACAGGCTCGGGAAACACCATATATTTT
NA,TRBV5-1,TRBD2,TRBJ2-3,CASSLGLAEDTQYF,TGCGCCAGCAGCTTGGGACTAGCGGAAGATACGCAGTATTTT
NA,TRBV6-6,TRBD2,TRBJ2-7,CASSRTSGGAFGLEQYF,TGTGCCAGCAGTCGTACTAGCGGGGGGGCCTTTGGTCTCGAGCAGTACTTC
NA,TRBV11-2,TRBD1,TRBJ2-2,CASSQGQGNTGELFF,TGTGCCAGCAGCCAGGGACAGGGGAACACCGGGGAGCTGTTTTTT
NA,TRBV19,TRBD2,TRBJ2-1,CASSPGGDEQFF,TGTGCCAGTAGTCCCGGGGGGGATGAGCAGTTCTTC
few,TRBV14,NA,TRBJ1-6,CASSSREHNSPLHF,TGTGCCAGCAGCTCCCGGGAACATAATTCACCCCTCCACTTT
NA,TRBV11-2,TRBD1,TRBJ2-2,CASSSGTGTGELFF,TGTGCCAGCAGCTCCGGGACAGGGACCGGGGAGCTGTTTTTT
NA,TRBV6-1,TRBD1,TRBJ2-3,CASSVTSTGPSTDTQYF,TGTGCCAGCAGTGTCACATCGACAGGGCCTAGCACAGATACGCAGTATTTT
NA,TRBV9,NA,TRBJ1-1,CASSGVGRGNTEAFF,TGTGCCAGCAGCGGGGTGGGGAGGGGGAACACTGAAGCTTTCTTT
NA,TRBV3-1/TRBV3-2,TRBD1,TRBJ1-1,CASSLDRGGTEAFF,TGTGCCAGCAGCCTGGACAGGGGTGGGACTGAAGCTTTCTTT
NA,TRBV9,NA,TRBJ1-6,CASSVGVGFTNSPLHF,TGTGCCAGCAGCGTAGGCGTGGGTTTCACTAATTCACCCCTCCACTTT
NA,TRBV7-2,NA,TRBJ2-5,CASSLAPAGHQETQYF,TGTGCCAGCAGCTTAGCCCCAGCGGGCCACCAAGAGACCCAGTACTTC
NA,TRBV20-1,NA,TRBJ2-7,CSAMGGHEQYF,TGCAGTGCTATGGGGGGGCACGAGCAGTACTTC
NA,TRBV7-6,TRBD2,TRBJ2-1,CASSPGGTSGRNEQFF,TGTGCCAGCAGCCCAGGGGGGACTAGCGGGAGAAATGAGCAGTTCTTC
NA,TRBV30,NA,TRBJ1-1,CAWSVLRAVSEAFF,TGTGCCTGGAGTGTGCTCCGAGCGGTGTCTGAAGCTTTCTTT
NA,TRBV2,NA,TRBJ2-7,CASSEGKRALSDEQYF,TGTGCCAGCAGTGAAGGGAAGAGAGCCCTGAGTGACGAGCAGTACTTC
NA,TRBV6-5,TRBD1,TRBJ2-5,CASSYSDRGETQYF,TGTGCCAGCAGTTACTCCGACAGGGGAGAGACCCAGTACTTC
NA,TRBV2,NA,TRBJ2-7,CASSAYSYEQYF,TGTGCCAGCAGCGCCTACTCCTACGAGCAGTACTTC
NA,TRBV7-9,NA,TRBJ1-5,CASSLGLPNQPQHF,TGTGCCAGCAGCTTGGGACTCCCAAATCAGCCCCAGCATTTT
NA,TRBV10-2,NA,TRBJ2-1,CASSVSGVLYNEQFF,TGCGCCAGCAGTGTCTCGGGAGTACTTTACAATGAGCAGTTCTTC
once,TRBV5-1,TRBD1,TRBJ1-1,CASSHGDRVGTEAFF,TGCGCCAGCAGCCACGGGGACAGGGTAGGGACTGAAGCTTTCTTT
NA,TRBV3-1/TRBV3-2,NA,TRBJ1-2,CASSSPPSNYGYTF,TGTGCCAGCAGCTCCCCCCCCTCTAACTATGGCTACACCTTC
NA,TRBV5-1,NA,TRBJ1-1,CASSLGIRGLNTEAFF,TGCGCCAGCAGCTTGGGAATAAGGGGTTTGAACACTGAAGCTTTCTTT
NA,TRBV5-1,NA,TRBJ1-3,CASSLAGDGNTIYF,TGCGCCAGCAGCTTGGCAGGGGATGGAAACACCATATATTTT
NA,TRBV7-8,NA,TRBJ1-2,CASSLESGYGYTF,TGTGCCAGCAGCTTAGAGTCTGGCTATGGCTACACCTTC
NA,TRBV19,TRBD1,TRBJ1-5,CASRRGQVNQPQHF,TGTGCCAGTAGGCGGGGACAGGTCAATCAGCCCCAGCATTTT
NA,TRBV27,NA,TRBJ2-6,CASRRDSGANVLTF,TGTGCCAGCAGGCGGGACTCTGGGGCCAACGTCCTGACTTTC
NA,TRBV12-3/TRBV12-4,NA,TRBJ2-1,CASRQISYNEQFF,TGTGCCAGCAGACAGATATCCTACAATGAGCAGTTCTTC
few,TRBV24-1,NA,TRBJ2-2,CATSGWPNTGELFF,TGTGCCACCAGTGGTTGGCCAAACACCGGGGAGCTGTTTTTT
NA,TRBV10-2,NA,TRBJ2-3,CASREDTQYF,TGCGCCAGCAGAGAAGATACGCAGTATTTT
few,TRBV28,NA,TRBJ2-2,CASSFGSIETGELFF,TGTGCCAGCAGTTTCGGGTCAATTGAGACCGGGGAGCTGTTTTTT
NA,TRBV2,TRBD1,TRBJ2-1,CASSDVGQGGYEQFF,TGTGCCAGCAGTGATGTAGGACAGGGGGGATATGAGCAGTTCTTC
few,TRBV14,NA,TRBJ1-1,CASSQVGGANTEAFF,TGTGCCAGCAGCCAAGTCGGGGGGGCGAACACTGAAGCTTTCTTT
NA,TRBV6-6,NA,TRBJ2-7,CASSSRIEQYF,TGTGCCAGCAGTTCCCGAATTGAGCAGTACTTC
NA,TRBV5-6,NA,TRBJ2-1,CASSSEGRGSSYNEQFF,TGTGCCAGCAGCTCGGAGGGTAGGGGCAGCTCCTACAATGAGCAGTTCTTC
NA,TRBV7-2,TRBD2,TRBJ2-1,CASSLARLADEQFF,TGTGCCAGCAGCTTAGCGCGTCTAGCGGATGAGCAGTTCTTC
NA,TRBV27,TRBD1,TRBJ1-5,CASSPEGAGNQPQHF,TGTGCCAGCAGTCCCGAGGGGGCGGGCAATCAGCCCCAGCATTTT
NA,TRBV3-1/TRBV3-2,TRBD2,TRBJ2-2,CASSHPGLGNTGELFF,TGTGCCAGCAGCCATCCGGGACTAGGGAACACCGGGGAGCTGTTTTTT
once,TRBV9,NA,TRBJ2-7,CASSVAWGNEQYF,TGTGCCAGCAGCGTAGCGTGGGGAAACGAGCAGTACTTC
NA,TRBV5-4,TRBD1,TRBJ1-2,CASSLDLGQGLYGYTF,TGTGCCAGCAGCTTGGACTTGGGACAGGGACTTTATGGCTACACCTTC
NA,TRBV11-1,NA,TRBJ2-5,CASSPRTDQETQYF,TGTGCCAGCAGCCCACGGACCGACCAAGAGACCCAGTACTTC
NA,TRBV7-3,NA,TRBJ2-3,CASRRDSSDTQYF,TGTGCCAGCAGACGGGACTCGTCGGATACGCAGTATTTT
NA,TRBV5-1,TRBD2,TRBJ2-2,CASSLEIAGFGELFF,TGCGCCAGCAGCTTGGAAATAGCGGGGTTCGGGGAGCTGTTTTTT
NA,TRBV5-6,TRBD1,TRBJ2-1,CASSSRDRGSYNEQFF,TGTGCCAGCAGCTCCCGGGACAGGGGCTCCTACAATGAGCAGTTCTTC
NA,TRBV12-3/TRBV12-4,NA,TRBJ1-5,CASRDNTEQPQHF,TGTGCCAGCCGCGACAATACTGAACAGCCCCAGCATTTT
NA,TRBV19,TRBD2,TRBJ2-1,CASSSGLAEAYNEQFF,TGTGCCAGTAGTTCCGGACTAGCGGAGGCCTACAATGAGCAGTTCTTC
NA,TRBV18,NA,TRBJ1-1,CASSPREGVVNTEAFF,TGTGCCAGCTCACCACGCGAAGGGGTGGTGAACACTGAAGCTTTCTTT
NA,TRBV27,NA,TRBJ1-2,CASSLKGGVYGYTF,TGTGCCAGCAGCCTGAAAGGAGGGGTTTACGGCTACACCTTC